This T cell receptor beta chain was observed in a study of blood T cell repertoires in COVID-19. Whole-study context: The United States, Italy and Spain supplied acute and convalescent COVID-19 samples. In each case, the material was cDNA or gDNA derived from T cells, B-cell-depleted T cells, or PBMCs.

Original processing methods: By means of reference gene primer amplification, nucleated cell counts were estimated. Profiling relied on immunoSEQ multiplex PCR, and the TCRdb table lists in-frame clones only, not all of them. From that table come the V and J calls and clone size; the DNA was used to work out D and trimming. The data hold some 58,000 clones, with 90% observed a single time. Trimming shortened V by 1 base and J by 10 bases, and 26 bases separated the two germline ends. The CDR3 is 17 amino acids. Germline CDR1 GTSNPN, CDR2 SVGIG (reference sequence). Only one count was recorded for this clone.

The rearrangement links TRBV30 to TRBJ2-1; D is perhaps TRBD1 (6 bases). This clonotype originated in a man aged 35 to 55 with acute or convalescent COVID-19. Sequencing was done on a sample of peripheral blood. The CDR3 is CAWSGTGSYGHTGEQFF. DNA of the CDR3: TGTGCCTGGAGTGGTACAGGTAGTTATGGGCACACAGGGGAGCAGTTCTTC.